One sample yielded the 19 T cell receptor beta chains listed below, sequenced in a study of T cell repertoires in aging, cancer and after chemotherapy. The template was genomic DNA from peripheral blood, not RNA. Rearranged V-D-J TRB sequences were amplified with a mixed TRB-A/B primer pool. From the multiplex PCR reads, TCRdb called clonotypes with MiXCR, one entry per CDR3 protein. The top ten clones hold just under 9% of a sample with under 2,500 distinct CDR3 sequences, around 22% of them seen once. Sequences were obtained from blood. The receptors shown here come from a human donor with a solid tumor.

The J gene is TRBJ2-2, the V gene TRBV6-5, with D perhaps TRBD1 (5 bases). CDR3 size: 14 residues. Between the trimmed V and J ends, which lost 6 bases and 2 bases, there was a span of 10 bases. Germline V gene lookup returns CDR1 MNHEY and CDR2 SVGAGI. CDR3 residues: CASSYRHNTGELFF. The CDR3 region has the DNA TGTGCCAGCAGCTACAGGCACAACACCGGGGAGCTGTTTTTT.

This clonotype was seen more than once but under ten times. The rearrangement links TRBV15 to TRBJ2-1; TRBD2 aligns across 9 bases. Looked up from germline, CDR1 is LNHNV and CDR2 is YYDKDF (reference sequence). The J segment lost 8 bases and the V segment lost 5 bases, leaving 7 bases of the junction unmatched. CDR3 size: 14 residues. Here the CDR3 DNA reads TGTGCCACCAGCGTGCGGGGGGGCCTCGATGAGCAGTTCTTC. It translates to CATSVRGGLDEQFF.

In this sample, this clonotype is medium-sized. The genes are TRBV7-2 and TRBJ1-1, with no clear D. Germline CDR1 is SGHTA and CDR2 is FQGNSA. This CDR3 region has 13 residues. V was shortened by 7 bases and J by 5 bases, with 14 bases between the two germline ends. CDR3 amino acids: CASTLGRGTEAFF. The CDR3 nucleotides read TGTGCCAGCACCCTCGGCCGAGGTACTGAAGCTTTCTTT.

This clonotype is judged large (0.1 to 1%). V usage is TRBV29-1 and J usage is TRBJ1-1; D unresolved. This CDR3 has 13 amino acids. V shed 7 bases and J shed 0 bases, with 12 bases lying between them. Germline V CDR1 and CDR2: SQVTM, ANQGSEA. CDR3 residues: CSADEGVNTEAFF. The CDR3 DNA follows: TGCAGCGCCGACGAGGGAGTGAACACTGAAGCTTTCTTT.

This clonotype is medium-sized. Here the CDR3 reads CASSDAGQGSYGYTF. CDR3 sequence (DNA): TGTGCCAGCAGTGACGCGGGACAGGGGAGCTATGGCTACACCTTC. The chain couples TRBV6-1 to TRBJ1-2, with 10 bases lining up with TRBD1. Trimming took 3 bases from V and 4 from J; bases not matched to a gene: 5. The germline V gene has CDR1 MNHNS and CDR2 SASEGT. This CDR3 is built from 15 residues.

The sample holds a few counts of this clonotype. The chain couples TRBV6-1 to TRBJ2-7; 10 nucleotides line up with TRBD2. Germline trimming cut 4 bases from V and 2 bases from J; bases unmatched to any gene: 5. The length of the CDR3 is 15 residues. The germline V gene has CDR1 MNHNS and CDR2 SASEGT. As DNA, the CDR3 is TGTGCCAGCAGTGGCAATAGCGGGGGGCCCTACGAGCAGTACTTC. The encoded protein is CASSGNSGGPYEQYF.

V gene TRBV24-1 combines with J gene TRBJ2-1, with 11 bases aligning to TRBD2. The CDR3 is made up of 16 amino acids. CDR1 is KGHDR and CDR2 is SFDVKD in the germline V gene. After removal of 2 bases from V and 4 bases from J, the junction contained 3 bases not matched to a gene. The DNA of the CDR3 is TGTGCCACCAGTGATTCACTAGCGGGGGCTTACAATGAGCAGTTCTTC. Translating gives CATSDSLAGAYNEQFF.

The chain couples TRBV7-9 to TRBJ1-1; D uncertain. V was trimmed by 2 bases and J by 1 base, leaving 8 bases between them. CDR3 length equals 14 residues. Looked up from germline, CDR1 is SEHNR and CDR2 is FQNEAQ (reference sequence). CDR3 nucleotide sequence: TGTGCCAGCAGCTTATTAACAGAGAACACTGAAGCTTTCTTT. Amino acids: CASSLLTENTEAFF.

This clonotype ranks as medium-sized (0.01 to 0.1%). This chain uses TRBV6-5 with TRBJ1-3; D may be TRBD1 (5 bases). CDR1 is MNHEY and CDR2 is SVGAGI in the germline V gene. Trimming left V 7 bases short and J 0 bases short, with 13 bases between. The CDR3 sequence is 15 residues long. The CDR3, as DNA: TGTGCCAGCACCTCCAGGGTCACCTCTGGAAACACCATATATTTT. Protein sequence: CASTSRVTSGNTIYF.

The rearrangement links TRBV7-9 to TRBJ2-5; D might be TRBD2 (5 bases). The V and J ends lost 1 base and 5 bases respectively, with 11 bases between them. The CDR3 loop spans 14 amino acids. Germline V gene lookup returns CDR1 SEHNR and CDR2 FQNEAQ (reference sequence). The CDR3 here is CASSLVAEVETQYF. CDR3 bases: TGTGCCAGCAGCTTAGTGGCGGAGGTCGAGACCCAGTACTTC.

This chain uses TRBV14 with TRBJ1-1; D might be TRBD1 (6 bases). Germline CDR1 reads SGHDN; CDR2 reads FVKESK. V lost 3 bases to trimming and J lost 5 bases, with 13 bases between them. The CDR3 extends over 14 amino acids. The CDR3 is CASSHQTGQTEAFF. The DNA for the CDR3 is TGTGCCAGCAGCCACCAGACAGGTCAGACTGAAGCTTTCTTT.

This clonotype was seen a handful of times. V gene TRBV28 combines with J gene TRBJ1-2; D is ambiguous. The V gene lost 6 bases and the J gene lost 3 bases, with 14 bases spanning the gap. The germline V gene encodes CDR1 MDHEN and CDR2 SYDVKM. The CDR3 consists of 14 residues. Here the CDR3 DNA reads TGTGCCAGCAGGACCTCTTCTAGCCACTATGGCTACACCTTC. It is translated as CASRTSSSHYGYTF.

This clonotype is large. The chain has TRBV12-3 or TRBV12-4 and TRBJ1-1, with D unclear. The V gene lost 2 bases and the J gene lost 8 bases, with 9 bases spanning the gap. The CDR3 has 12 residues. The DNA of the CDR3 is TGTGCCAGCAGTTTATTGGCAGGCGAAGCTTTCTTT. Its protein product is CASSLLAGEAFF.

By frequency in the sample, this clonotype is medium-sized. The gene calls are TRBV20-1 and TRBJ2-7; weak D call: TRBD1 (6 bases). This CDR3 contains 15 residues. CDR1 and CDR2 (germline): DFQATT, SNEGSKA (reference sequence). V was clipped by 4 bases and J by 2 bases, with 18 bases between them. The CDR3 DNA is TGCAGTGCTACAGACCCTACAGGGTCAACCTACGAGCAGTACTTC. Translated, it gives CSATDPTGSTYEQYF.

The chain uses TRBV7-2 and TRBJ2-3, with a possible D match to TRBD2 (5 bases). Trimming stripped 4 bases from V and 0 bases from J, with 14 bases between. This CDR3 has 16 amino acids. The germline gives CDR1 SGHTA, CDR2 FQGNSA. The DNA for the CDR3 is TGTGCCAGCAGCTCCCGGACGGGAACAAGCACAGATACGCAGTATTTT. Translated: CASSSRTGTSTDTQYF. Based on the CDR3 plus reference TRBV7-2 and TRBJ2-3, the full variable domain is GAGVSQSPSNKVTEKGKDVELRCDPISGHTALYWYRQSLGQGLEFLIYFQGNSAPDKSGLPSDRFSAERTGGSVSTLTIQRTQQEDSAVYLCASSSRTGTSTDTQYFGPGTRLTVL.

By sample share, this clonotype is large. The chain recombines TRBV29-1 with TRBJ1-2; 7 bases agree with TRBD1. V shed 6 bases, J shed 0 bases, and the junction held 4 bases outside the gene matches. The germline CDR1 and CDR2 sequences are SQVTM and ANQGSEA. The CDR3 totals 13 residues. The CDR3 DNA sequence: TGCAGCGTGCGGGGACAGACTAACTATGGCTACACCTTC. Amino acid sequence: CSVRGQTNYGYTF.

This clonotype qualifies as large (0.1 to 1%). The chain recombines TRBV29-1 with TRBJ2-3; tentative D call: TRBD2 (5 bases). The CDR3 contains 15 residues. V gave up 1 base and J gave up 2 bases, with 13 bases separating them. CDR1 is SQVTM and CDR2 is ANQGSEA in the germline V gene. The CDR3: CSVEGGGLHTDTQYF. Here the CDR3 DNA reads TGCAGCGTTGAAGGTGGCGGGCTGCACACAGATACGCAGTATTTT.

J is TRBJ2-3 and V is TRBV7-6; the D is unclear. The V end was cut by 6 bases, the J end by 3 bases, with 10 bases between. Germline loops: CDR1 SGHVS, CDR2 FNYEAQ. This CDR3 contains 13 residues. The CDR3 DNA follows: TGTGCCAGCAGTACCCCCGGGACAGATACGCAGTATTTT. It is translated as CASSTPGTDTQYF.

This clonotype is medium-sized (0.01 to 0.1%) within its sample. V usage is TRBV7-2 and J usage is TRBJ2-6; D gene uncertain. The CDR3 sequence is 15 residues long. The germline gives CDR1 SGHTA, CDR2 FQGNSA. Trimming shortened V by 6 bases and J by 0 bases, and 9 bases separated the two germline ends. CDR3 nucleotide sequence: TGTGCCAGCAGACCGCAGAGCTCTGGGGCCAACGTCCTGACTTTC. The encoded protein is CASRPQSSGANVLTF.